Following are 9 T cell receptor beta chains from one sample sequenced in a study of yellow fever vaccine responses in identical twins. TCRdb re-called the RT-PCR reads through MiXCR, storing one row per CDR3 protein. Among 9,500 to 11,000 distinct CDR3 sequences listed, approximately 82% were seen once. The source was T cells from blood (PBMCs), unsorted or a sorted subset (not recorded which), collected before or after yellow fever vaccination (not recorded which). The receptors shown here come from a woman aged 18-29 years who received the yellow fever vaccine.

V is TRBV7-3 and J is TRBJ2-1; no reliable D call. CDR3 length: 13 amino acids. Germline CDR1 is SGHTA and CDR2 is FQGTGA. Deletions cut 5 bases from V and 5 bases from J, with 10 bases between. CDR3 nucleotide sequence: TGTGCCAGCAGCCCCTCATTAGACAATGAGCAGTTCTTC. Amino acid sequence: CASSPSLDNEQFF.

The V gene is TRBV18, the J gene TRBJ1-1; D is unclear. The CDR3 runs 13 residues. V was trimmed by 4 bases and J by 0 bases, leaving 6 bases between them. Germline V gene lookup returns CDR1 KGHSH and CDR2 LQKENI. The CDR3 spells CASSQTVNTEAFF. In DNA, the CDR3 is TGTGCCAGCTCACAGACGGTGAACACTGAAGCTTTCTTT.

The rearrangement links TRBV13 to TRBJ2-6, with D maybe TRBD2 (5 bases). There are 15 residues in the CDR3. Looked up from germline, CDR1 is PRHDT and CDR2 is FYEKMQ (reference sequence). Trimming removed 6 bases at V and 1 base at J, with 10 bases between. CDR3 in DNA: TGTGCCAGCAGAAGTGGGAGTTCTGGGGCCAACGTCCTGACTTTC. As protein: CASRSGSSGANVLTF.

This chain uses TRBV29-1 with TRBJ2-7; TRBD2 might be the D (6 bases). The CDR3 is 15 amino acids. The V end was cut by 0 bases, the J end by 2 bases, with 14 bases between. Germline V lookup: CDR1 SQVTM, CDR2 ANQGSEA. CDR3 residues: CSVEDLEGKAYEQYF. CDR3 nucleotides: TGCAGCGTTGAAGATTTGGAGGGGAAGGCCTACGAGCAGTACTTC.

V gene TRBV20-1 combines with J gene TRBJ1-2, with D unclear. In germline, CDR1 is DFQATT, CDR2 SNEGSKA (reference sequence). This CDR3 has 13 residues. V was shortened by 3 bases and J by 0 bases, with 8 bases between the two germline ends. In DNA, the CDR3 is TGCAGTGCTAGCGTAGGGACTAACTATGGCTACACCTTC. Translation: CSASVGTNYGYTF.

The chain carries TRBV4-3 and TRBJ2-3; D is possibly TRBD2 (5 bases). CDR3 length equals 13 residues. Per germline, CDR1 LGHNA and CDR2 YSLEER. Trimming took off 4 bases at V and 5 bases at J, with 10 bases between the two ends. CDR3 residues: CASSRSEGDTQYF. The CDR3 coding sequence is TGCGCCAGCAGCCGCTCCGAGGGAGATACGCAGTATTTT.

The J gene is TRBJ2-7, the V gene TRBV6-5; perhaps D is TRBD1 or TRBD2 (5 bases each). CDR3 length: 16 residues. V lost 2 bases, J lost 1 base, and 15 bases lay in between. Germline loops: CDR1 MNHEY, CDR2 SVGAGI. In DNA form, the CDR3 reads TGTGCCAGCAGTTACCTCGAGGGGCAGGGATCCTACGAGCAGTACTTC. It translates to CASSYLEGQGSYEQYF.

This CDR3 reads CASSWGQGNSETQYF. The DNA of the CDR3 is TGTGCCAGCAGCTGGGGACAGGGGAATTCGGAGACCCAGTACTTC. The chain uses TRBV7-6 and TRBJ2-5; 10 bases fit TRBD1. The CDR3 is 15 residues long. J was trimmed by 5 bases and V by 4 bases; bases with no gene match: 7. Germline loops: CDR1 SGHVS, CDR2 FNYEAQ.

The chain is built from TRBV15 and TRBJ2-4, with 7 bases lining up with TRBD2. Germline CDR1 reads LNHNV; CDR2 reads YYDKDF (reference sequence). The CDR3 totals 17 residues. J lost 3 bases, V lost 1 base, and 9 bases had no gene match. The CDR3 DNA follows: TGTGCCACCAGCAGAGGGGACGGGGGAGGGAGCAAAAACATTCAGTACTTC. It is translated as CATSRGDGGGSKNIQYF.